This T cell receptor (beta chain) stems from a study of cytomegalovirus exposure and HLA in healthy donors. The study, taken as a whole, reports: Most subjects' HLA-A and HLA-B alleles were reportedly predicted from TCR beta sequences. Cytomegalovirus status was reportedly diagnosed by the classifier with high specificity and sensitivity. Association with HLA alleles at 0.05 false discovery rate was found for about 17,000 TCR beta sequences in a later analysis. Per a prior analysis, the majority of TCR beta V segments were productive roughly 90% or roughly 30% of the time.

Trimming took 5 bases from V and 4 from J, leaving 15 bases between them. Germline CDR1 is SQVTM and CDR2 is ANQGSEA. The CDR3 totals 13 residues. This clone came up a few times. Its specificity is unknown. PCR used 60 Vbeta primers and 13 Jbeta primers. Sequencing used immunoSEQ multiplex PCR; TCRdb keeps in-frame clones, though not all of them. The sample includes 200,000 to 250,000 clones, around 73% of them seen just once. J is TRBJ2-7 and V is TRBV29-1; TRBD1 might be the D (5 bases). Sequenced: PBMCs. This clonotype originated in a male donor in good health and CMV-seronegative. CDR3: CSVPGSGLYEQYF. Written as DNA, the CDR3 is TGCAGCGTTCCTGGGTCAGGGTTATACGAGCAGTACTTC.